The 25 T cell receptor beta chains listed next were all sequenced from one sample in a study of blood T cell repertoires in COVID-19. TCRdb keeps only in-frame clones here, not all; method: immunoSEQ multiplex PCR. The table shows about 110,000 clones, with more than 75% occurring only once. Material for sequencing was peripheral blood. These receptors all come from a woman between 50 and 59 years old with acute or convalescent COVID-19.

The CDR3 region is CASSQSGDTEAFF. CDR3 DNA sequence: TGTGCCAGCAGCCAATCTGGAGACACTGAAGCTTTCTTT. The V gene is TRBV16, the J gene TRBJ1-1; no clear D gene. Germline CDR1 KGHSY, CDR2 FQNENV. The CDR3 loop spans 13 amino acids. Trimming stripped 0 bases from V and 3 bases from J, with 5 bases between.

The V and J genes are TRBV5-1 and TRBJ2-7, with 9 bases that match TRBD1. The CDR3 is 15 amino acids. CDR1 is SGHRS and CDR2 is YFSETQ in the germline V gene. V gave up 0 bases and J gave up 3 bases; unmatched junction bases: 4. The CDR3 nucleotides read TGCGCCAGCAGCTTGGAACCGGGACAGGGCTACGAGCAGTACTTC. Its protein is CASSLEPGQGYEQYF. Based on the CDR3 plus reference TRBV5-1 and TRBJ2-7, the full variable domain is KAGVTQTPRYLIKTRGQQVTLSCSPISGHRSVSWYQQTPGQGLQFLFEYFSETQRNKGNFPGRFSGRQFSNSRSEMNVSTLELGDSALYLCASSLEPGQGYEQYFGPGTRLTVT.

In DNA, the CDR3 is TGTGCCAGCAGCCGACATAGCGGGAGTAATTACAATGAGCAGTTCTTC. It translates to CASSRHSGSNYNEQFF. The V call is TRBV11-2, the J call TRBJ2-1; TRBD2 aligns across 9 bases. Germline V lookup: CDR1 SGHAT, CDR2 FQNNGV. V gave up 5 bases and J gave up 4 bases; unmatched junction bases: 9. The CDR3 sequence is 16 residues long.

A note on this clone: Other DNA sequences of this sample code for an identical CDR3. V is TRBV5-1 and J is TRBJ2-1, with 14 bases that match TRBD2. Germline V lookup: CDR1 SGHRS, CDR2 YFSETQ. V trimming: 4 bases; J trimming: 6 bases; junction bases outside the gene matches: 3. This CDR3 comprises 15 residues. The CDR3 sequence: CASSQGLAGVNEQFF. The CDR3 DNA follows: TGCGCCAGCAGCCAGGGACTAGCGGGAGTCAATGAGCAGTTCTTC.

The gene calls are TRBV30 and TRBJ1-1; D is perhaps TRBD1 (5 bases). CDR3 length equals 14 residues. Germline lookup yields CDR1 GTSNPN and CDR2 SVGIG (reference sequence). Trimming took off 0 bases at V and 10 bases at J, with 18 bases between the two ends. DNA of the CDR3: TGTGCCTGGAGTGTGGGTGGGATGGTGGGGCTAGCTTTCTTT. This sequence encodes CAWSVGGMVGLAFF.

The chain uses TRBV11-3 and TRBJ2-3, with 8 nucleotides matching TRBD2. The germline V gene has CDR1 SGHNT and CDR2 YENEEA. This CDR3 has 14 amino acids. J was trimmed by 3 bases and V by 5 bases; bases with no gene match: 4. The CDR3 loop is CASSKREKTDTQYF. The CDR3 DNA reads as TGTGCCAGCAGCAAGCGGGAGAAGACAGATACGCAGTATTTT.

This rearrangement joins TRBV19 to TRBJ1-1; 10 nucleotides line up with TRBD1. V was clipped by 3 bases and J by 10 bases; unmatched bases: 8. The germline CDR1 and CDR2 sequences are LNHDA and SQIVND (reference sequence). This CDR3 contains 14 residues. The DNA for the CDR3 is TGTGCCAGTAGTATGGGACAGGGGATAGAGGTAGCTTTCTTT. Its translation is CASSMGQGIEVAFF.

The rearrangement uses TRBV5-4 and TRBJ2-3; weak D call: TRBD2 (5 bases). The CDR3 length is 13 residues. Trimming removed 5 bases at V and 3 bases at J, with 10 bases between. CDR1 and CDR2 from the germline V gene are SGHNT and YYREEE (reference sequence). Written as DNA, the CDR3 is TGTGCCAGCAGTACTAGGGATACAGATACGCAGTATTTT. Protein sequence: CASSTRDTDTQYF.

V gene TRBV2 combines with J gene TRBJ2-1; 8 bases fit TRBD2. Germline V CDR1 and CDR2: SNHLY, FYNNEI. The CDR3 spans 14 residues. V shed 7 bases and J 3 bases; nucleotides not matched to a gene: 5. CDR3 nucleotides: TGTGCCAGCAAAGAGAGCGGGGGCTACAATGAGCAGTTCTTC. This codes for CASKESGGYNEQFF.

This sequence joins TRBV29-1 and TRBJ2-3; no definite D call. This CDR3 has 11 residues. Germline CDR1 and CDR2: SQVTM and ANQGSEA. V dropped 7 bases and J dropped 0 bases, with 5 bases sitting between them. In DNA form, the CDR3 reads TGCAGCGCCTCTAGCACAGATACGCAGTATTTT. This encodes CSASSTDTQYF.

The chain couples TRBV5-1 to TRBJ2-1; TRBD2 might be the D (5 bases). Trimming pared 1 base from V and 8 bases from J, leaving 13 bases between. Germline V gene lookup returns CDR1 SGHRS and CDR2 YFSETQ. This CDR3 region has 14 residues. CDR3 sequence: CASSLTLTGDEQFF. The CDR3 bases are TGCGCCAGCAGCTTGACCCTTACCGGGGATGAGCAGTTCTTC.

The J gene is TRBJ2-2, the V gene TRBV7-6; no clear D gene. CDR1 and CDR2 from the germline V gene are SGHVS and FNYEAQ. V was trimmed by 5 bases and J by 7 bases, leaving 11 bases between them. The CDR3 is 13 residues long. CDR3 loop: CASSTTPGGELFF. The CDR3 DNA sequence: TGTGCCAGCAGCACGACCCCGGGCGGGGAGCTGTTTTTT.

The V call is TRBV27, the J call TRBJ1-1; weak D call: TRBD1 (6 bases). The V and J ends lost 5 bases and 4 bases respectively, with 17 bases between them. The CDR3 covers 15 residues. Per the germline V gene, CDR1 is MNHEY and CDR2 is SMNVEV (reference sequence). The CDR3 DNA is TGTGCCAGCAGTCCCCACAGGGAGGGGAGCACTGAAGCTTTCTTT. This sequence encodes CASSPHREGSTEAFF.

The CDR3 spells CASRRLAGGELFF. In DNA, the CDR3 is TGTGCCAGTAGAAGACTAGCGGGCGGGGAGCTGTTTTTT. This chain links TRBV19 with TRBJ2-2; 10 bases match TRBD2. V lost 6 bases to trimming and J lost 7 bases; unmatched junction nucleotides: 2. Germline V CDR1 and CDR2: LNHDA, SQIVND (reference sequence). This CDR3 is built from 13 residues. Full variable domain (remainder filled in from reference TRBV19 and TRBJ2-2): DGGITQSPKYLFRKEGQNVTLSCEQNLNHDAMYWYRQDPGQGLRLIYYSQIVNDFQKGDIAEGYSVSREKKESFPLTVTSAQKNPTAFYLCASRRLAGGELFFGEGSRLTVL.

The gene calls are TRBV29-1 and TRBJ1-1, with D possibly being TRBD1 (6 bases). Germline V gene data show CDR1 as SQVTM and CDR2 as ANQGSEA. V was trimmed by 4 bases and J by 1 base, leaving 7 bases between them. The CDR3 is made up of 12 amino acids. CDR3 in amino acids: CSVGQANTEAFF. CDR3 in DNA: TGCAGCGTTGGACAGGCGAACACTGAAGCTTTCTTT.

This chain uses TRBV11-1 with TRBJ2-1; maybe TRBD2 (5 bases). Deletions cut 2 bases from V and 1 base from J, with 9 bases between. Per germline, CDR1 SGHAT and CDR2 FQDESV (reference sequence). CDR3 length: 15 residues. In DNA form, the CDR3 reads TGTGCCAGCAGCTTATCCGGGGTTTCCTACAATGAGCAGTTCTTC. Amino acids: CASSLSGVSYNEQFF.

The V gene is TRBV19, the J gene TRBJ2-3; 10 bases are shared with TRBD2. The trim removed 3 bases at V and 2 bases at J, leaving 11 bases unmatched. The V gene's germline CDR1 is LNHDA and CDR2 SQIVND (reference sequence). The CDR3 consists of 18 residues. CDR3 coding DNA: TGTGCCAGTAGTATGACGGGACTAGCGTTGTTTGTCACAGATACGCAGTATTTT. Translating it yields CASSMTGLALFVTDTQYF.

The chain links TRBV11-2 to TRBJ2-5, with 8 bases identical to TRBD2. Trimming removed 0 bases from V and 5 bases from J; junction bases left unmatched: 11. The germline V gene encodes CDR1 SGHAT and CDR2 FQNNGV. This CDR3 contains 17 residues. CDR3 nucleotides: TGTGCCAGCAGCTTAGATGGGCTAGCGGGCGAGGGGGAGACCCAGTACTTC. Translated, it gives CASSLDGLAGEGETQYF.

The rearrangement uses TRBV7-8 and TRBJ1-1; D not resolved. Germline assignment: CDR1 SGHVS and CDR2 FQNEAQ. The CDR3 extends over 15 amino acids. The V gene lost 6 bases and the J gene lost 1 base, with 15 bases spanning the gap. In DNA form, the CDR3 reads TGTGCCAGCAGTTATCGGTCGGGAGGGAACACTGAAGCTTTCTTT. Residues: CASSYRSGGNTEAFF.

CDR3 DNA sequence: TGTGCCAGCAGCACCGGGACTAGCGGGAGGGCCCGGGAGCAGTACTTC. It yields the protein CASSTGTSGRAREQYF. The chain uses TRBV5-4 and TRBJ2-7; TRBD2 matches at 16 bases. Trimming cost V 4 bases and J 7 bases; bases outside gene matches: 8. The CDR3 is 16 amino acids. The germline V gene encodes CDR1 SGHNT and CDR2 YYREEE (reference sequence).

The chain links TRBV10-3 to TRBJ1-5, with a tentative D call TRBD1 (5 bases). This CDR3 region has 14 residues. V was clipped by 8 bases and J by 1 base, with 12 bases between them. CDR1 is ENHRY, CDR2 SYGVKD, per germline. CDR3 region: CAILRVRSNQPQHF. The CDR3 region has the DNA TGTGCCATCCTCAGGGTTAGGAGCAATCAGCCCCAGCATTTT.

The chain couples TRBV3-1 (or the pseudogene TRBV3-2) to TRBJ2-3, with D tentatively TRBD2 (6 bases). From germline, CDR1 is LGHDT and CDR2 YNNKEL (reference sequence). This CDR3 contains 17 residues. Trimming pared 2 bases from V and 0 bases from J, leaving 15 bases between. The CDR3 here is CASSQPMIAASTDTQYF. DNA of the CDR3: TGTGCCAGCAGCCAACCCATGATAGCGGCTAGCACAGATACGCAGTATTTT.

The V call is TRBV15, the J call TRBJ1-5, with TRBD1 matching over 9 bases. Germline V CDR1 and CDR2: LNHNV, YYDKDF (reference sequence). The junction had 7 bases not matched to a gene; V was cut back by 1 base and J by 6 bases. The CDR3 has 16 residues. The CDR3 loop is CATSRGQGQGLQPQHF. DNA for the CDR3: TGTGCCACCAGCAGAGGTCAGGGACAGGGACTTCAGCCCCAGCATTTT.

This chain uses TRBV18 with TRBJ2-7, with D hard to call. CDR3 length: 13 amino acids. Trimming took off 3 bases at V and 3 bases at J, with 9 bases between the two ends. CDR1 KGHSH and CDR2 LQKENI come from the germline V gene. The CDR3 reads CASSPQASYEQYF. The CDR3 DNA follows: TGTGCCAGCTCACCCCAGGCCAGCTACGAGCAGTACTTC.

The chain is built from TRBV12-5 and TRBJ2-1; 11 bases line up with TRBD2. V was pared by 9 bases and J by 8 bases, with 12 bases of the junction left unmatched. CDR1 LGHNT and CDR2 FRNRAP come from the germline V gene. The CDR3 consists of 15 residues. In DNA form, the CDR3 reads TGTGCTAGCTCGGGTGCTAGCGGGAGGACGGATGAGCAGTTCTTC. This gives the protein CASSGASGRTDEQFF.